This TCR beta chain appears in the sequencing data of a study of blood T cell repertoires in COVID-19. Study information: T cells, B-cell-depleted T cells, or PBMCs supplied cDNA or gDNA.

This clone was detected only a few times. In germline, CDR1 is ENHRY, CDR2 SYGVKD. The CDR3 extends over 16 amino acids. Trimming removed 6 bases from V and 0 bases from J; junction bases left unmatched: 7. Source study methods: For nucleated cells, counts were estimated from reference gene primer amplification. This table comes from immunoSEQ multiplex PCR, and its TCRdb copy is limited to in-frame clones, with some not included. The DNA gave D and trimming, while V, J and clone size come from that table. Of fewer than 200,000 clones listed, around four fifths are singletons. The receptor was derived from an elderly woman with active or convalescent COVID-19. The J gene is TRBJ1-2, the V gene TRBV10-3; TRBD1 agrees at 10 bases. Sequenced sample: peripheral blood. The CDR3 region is CAISQTGTGANYGYTF. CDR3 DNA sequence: TGTGCCATCAGCCAAACGGGGACAGGGGCTAACTATGGCTACACCTTC.